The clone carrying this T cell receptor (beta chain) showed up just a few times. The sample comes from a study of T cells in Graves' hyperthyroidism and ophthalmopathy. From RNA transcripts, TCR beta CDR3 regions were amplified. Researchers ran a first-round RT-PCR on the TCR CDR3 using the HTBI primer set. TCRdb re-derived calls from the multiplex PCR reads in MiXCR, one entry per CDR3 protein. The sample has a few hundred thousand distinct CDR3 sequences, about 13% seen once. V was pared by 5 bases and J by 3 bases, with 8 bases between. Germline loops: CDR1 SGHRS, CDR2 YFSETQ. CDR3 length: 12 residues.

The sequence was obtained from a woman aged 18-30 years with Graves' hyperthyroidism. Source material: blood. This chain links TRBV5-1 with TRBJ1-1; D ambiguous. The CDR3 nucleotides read TGCGCCAGCAGTCGGGTCGACACTGAAGCTTTCTTT. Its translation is CASSRVDTEAFF.